This is a list of T cell receptor beta chains from one sample in a study of blood T cell repertoires in COVID-19. TCRdb's table, derived via immunoSEQ multiplex PCR, lists solely in-frame clones and lacks some. The profile covers about 170,000 clones, with approximately 86% appearing a single time and less than 8% taken by the ten largest. The sample consisted of peripheral blood. Source of these receptors: a man older than 75 with COVID-19, enrolled during active disease. CDR3s include the opening cysteine and the closing phenylalanine or tryptophan. Each record gives: V gene, clone size, D gene, J gene, CDR3 DNA, CDR3 protein. A D gene is named only where the DNA matches it firmly. Expanded clones are given a class, and other clones once, few, many or no size at all.

TRBV12-3/TRBV12-4	once	-	TRBJ1-1	TGTGCCAGCAGTTTTATGAACACTGAAGCTTTCTTT	CASSFMNTEAFF
TRBV12-2	-	-	TRBJ1-3	TGTGCAAGTCGCTTAGCTGGGGGACTCTGCTCTGGAAACACCATATATTTT	CASRLAGGLCSGNTIYF
TRBV25-1	-	TRBD2	TRBJ2-1	TGTGCCAGCAGTGCACCTGGGACTATCAATGAGCAGTTCTTC	CASSAPGTINEQFF
TRBV18	-	-	TRBJ1-5	TGTGCCAGCTCACCTACAGGGTTTCAAGATAGCAATCAGCCCCAGCATTTT	CASSPTGFQDSNQPQHF
TRBV3-1/TRBV3-2	-	TRBD1	TRBJ1-6	TGTGCCAGCAGCCTAGGGACAGGGGGCCCTTCACCCCTCCACTTT	CASSLGTGGPSPLHF
TRBV5-4	-	TRBD2	TRBJ2-1	TGTGCCAGCAGCTCCTGGACTAGCGGGAAATACAATGAGCAGTTCTTC	CASSSWTSGKYNEQFF
TRBV5-4	-	-	TRBJ2-5	TGTGCCAGCAGCTTGGGAGAAGAGACCCAGTACTTC	CASSLGEETQYF
TRBV7-3	-	TRBD1	TRBJ1-3	TGTGCCAGCAGCGTCGACAGGGGGCCTGGAAACACCATATATTTT	CASSVDRGPGNTIYF
TRBV24-1	-	-	TRBJ2-2	TGTGCCACCAGGGGAGGCCCGTGGGGCGGGGAGCTGTTTTTT	CATRGGPWGGELFF
TRBV10-3	-	-	TRBJ1-1	TGTGCCATCAGTGATTTGCTGGCGGGGAACACTGAAGCTTTCTTT	CAISDLLAGNTEAFF
TRBV7-2	-	-	TRBJ1-1	TGTGCCAGCAGCCTGGGGCCGGTGAACACTGAAGCTTTCTTT	CASSLGPVNTEAFF
TRBV2	-	-	TRBJ1-6	TGTGCCAGCAGCCCCGACAGTGACGTCGTTAATTCACCCCTCCACTTT	CASSPDSDVVNSPLHF
TRBV10-3	-	-	TRBJ1-2	TGTGCCATCAGTGAGCGGGCCAGGGATGAGAACTATGGCTACACCTTC	CAISERARDENYGYTF
TRBV2	-	TRBD1	TRBJ1-6	TGTGCCAGCAGCGGGGAGACAGGGCAGGATTCACCCCTCCACTTT	CASSGETGQDSPLHF
TRBV3-1/TRBV3-2	-	TRBD2	TRBJ2-1	TGTGCCAGCAGCCCTGGACTAGCGGGGGTTAGGGAGTTCTTC	CASSPGLAGVREFF
TRBV7-7	-	TRBD2	TRBJ2-5	TGTGCCAGCAGCTTACTAGCGGGGGAGCAAGAGACCCAGTACTTC	CASSLLAGEQETQYF
TRBV7-3	-	TRBD1	TRBJ2-2	TGTGCCAGCAGCTTAATGGGACAGGGGGCGAACACCGGGGAGCTGTTTTTT	CASSLMGQGANTGELFF
TRBV20-1	-	-	TRBJ2-7	TGCAGTGCTAGTAGTGGGGCCGTAAGCTCCTACGAGCAGTACTTC	CSASSGAVSSYEQYF
TRBV2	-	TRBD1	TRBJ1-4	TGTGCCAGCAGTGGAGGGGGCAGGGAAAAACTGTTTTTT	CASSGGGREKLFF
TRBV5-4	few	-	TRBJ2-7	TGTGCCAGCAGCTTGGGCGAGGCAGGGACCTACGAGCAGTACTTC	CASSLGEAGTYEQYF
TRBV10-3	-	TRBD1	TRBJ1-4	TGTGCCATCAGTGAAGGTGGCACAGGGGGCGATGAAAAACTGTTTTTT	CAISEGGTGGDEKLFF
TRBV4-1	once	TRBD1	TRBJ1-5	TGCGCCAGCAGCCAAGATCAGCAGGGGGCATGGCAGCCCCAGCATTTT	CASSQDQQGAWQPQHF
TRBV5-4	-	-	TRBJ1-2	TGTGCCAGCAGCCATCGACAGCGTATTAACTATGGCTACACCTTC	CASSHRQRINYGYTF
TRBV11-2	-	-	TRBJ2-1	TGTGCCAGCAGCTTAGCCTCGCCCAGGGGCAATGAGCAGTTCTTC	CASSLASPRGNEQFF
TRBV5-1	-	TRBD1	TRBJ2-3	TGCGCCAGCAGCTTGGTGACAGGGGGCGGCACAGATACGCAGTATTTT	CASSLVTGGGTDTQYF
TRBV9	many	-	TRBJ1-2	TGTGCCAGCAGCGTACAGGGCGGCTATGGCTACACCTTC	CASSVQGGYGYTF
TRBV2	-	TRBD2	TRBJ2-5	TGTGCCAGCAGTGCTTTAGCGGGGGCCGGGGAGACCCAGTACTTC	CASSALAGAGETQYF
TRBV13	few	-	TRBJ1-4	TGTGCCAGCAGCCGCTCCGAATTCCGGGGAGGGGAAAAACTGTTTTTT	CASSRSEFRGGEKLFF
TRBV11-2	-	-	TRBJ1-1	TGTGCCAGCAGCTTAAGTGGGCAGACTGAAGCTTTCTTT	CASSLSGQTEAFF
TRBV11-2	-	TRBD1	TRBJ1-2	TGTGCCAGCAGCTTAGGGGACAGGGAGGGCTACACCTTC	CASSLGDREGYTF
TRBV5-1	-	TRBD1	TRBJ1-1	TGCGCCAGCAGCTCGGGACAGACGAACACTGAAGCTTTCTTT	CASSSGQTNTEAFF
TRBV5-6	-	TRBD1	TRBJ1-5	TGTGCCAGCAGCTTCCAGGGGGGCGGTTGGAATCAGCCCCAGCATTTT	CASSFQGGGWNQPQHF
TRBV9	few	TRBD1	TRBJ2-7	TGTGCCAGCAGCGAAACCCCGAATTTACCGGGACAGGGGGCCTACGAGCAGTACTTC	CASSETPNLPGQGAYEQYF
TRBV5-6	-	-	TRBJ2-3	TGTGCCAGCAGCTTGGCGCTAGCCGGGCTCACAGATACGCAGTATTTT	CASSLALAGLTDTQYF
TRBV7-9	-	TRBD1	TRBJ1-2	TGTGCCAGCAGCTTAGAAGTGGGACAGGGCGGTGGCTACACCTTC	CASSLEVGQGGGYTF
TRBV6-6	-	-	TRBJ1-1	TGTGCCAGCAGTTACTCGACAGCGAACACTGAAGCTTTCTTT	CASSYSTANTEAFF
TRBV2	-	-	TRBJ1-6	TGTGCCAGCAGGCCGTCTGGGGAGGGTTCACCCCTCCACTTT	CASRPSGEGSPLHF
TRBV20-1	-	-	TRBJ2-7	TGCAGCCCGTTATTGGCAAACGAGCAGTACTTC	CSPLLANEQYF
TRBV19	-	-	TRBJ2-7	TGTGCCAGTAGACCACAGGGCGGCGAGCAGTACTTC	CASRPQGGEQYF
TRBV4-1	-	-	TRBJ1-2	TGCGCCAGCAGCCAAGCCGACAGACGGCCCTATGGCTACACCTTC	CASSQADRRPYGYTF
TRBV18	-	-	TRBJ1-1	TGTGCCAGCTCCCGACAGGACCTGGCGGACACTGAAGCTTTCTTT	CASSRQDLADTEAFF
TRBV18	-	TRBD1	TRBJ1-5	TGTGCCAGCTCACGAACAGGGGGCTCGGATAGCAATCAGCCCCAGCATTTT	CASSRTGGSDSNQPQHF